This T cell receptor (beta chain) derives from a study of graft-versus-host responses after intestinal transplantation. Regarding the study as a whole: Present in recipient marrow, GvH clones included some that appeared first in ileum or blood.

Libraries were prepared by immunoSEQ multiplex PCR; TCRdb keeps only in-frame clonotypes and omits some of them. The sample contains more than 13,000 clones, approximately 70% of which appear only once. This CDR3 region has 14 residues. The graft tissue was processed, and this released both intraepithelial and lamina propria lymphocytes. As for this clone: Its antigen is currently unknown.

The sequencing used ileum tissue, collected approximately 780 days after intestinal transplantation. This sequence originates from a human patient who received an intestinal transplant, so some T cells may come from the graft donor. The gene calls are TRBV21-1 and TRBJ2-7. TRBV21-1 is a pseudogene segment. The CDR3 spells CASSKRNDGYEQYF. CDR3 bases: TGTGCCAGCAGCAAAAGGAACGATGGCTACGAGCAGTACTTC.